What follows describes a single T cell receptor (beta chain). Its antigen is undetermined. Deletions cut 5 bases from V and 3 bases from J, with 10 bases between. This CDR3 is 14 amino acids long. This entry belongs to a study of T-cell memory formation after mild COVID-19. Study conclusions and caveats: A balance of CD4 and CD8 characterized clones contracting day 15 to 85, whereas later expanders leaned CD4+. Memory cells collected pre-infection included some clones that later responded, suggesting cross-reactive memory joined.

A single record per CDR3 protein comes from TCRdb applying MiXCR to the 5' RACE reads. The sample lists fewer than 450,000 distinct CDR3 sequences; less than 25% were seen once. The sequencing sample was made of PBMCs or a T cell subset sorted from them (not recorded which). The receptor was derived from an adult woman who had mild COVID-19 (a few samples of this study predate the infection). Cell type and time point are not known. The chain uses TRBV12-3 or TRBV12-4 and TRBJ2-2, with D perhaps being TRBD1 or TRBD2 (5 bases each). The CDR3 reads CASSRDQDTGELFF. The CDR3 coding sequence is TGTGCCAGCAGTAGGGACCAAGACACCGGGGAGCTGTTTTTT.